A single sample is the source of the 23 T cell receptor beta chains below, sequenced in a study of shared clonotypes between healthy human individuals. The assay was immunoSEQ multiplex PCR, and TCRdb's table has in-frame clones only and misses some. In the table there are roughly 2.5 million clones, roughly 92% of which are singletons. Input material: naive CD4+ T cells sorted from blood. The subset is: CD45RA+ positively selected. The source of these receptors is a man aged 18 to 29 in good health.

The V gene is TRBV11-2, the J gene TRBJ2-2; maybe TRBD1 (6 bases). Looked up from germline, CDR1 is SGHAT and CDR2 is FQNNGV. With 6 bases removed from V and 0 bases from J, the gap between germline ends came to 17 bases. The CDR3 length is 17 residues. The CDR3 here is CASRTGSWDANTGELFF. The CDR3 DNA sequence: TGTGCCAGCAGAACAGGGTCGTGGGACGCGAACACCGGGGAGCTGTTTTTT.

The table lists this clone with a few counts. CDR3 sequence reads: CASSLASAYAGNTIYF. DNA for the CDR3: TGTGCCAGCAGCTTAGCGTCGGCATACGCTGGAAACACCATATATTTT. V gene TRBV7-8 combines with J gene TRBJ1-3; D remains unclear. V was clipped by 0 bases and J by 2 bases, with 11 bases between them. The germline V gene encodes CDR1 SGHVS and CDR2 FQNEAQ. The CDR3 has 16 amino acids.

The chain links TRBV6-5 to TRBJ1-6; 7 positions match TRBD1. Germline-derived CDR1 and CDR2 are MNHEY and SVGAGI. V lost 6 bases to trimming and J lost 9 bases; unmatched junction nucleotides: 8. The CDR3 loop spans 14 amino acids. The CDR3 reads CASSLDRVGSPLHF. The DNA of the CDR3 is TGTGCCAGCAGCCTTGACAGGGTCGGTTCACCCCTCCACTTT.

This clone was seen more than once but under ten times. Within the sample, other DNA sequences also encode this same CDR3. CDR3 protein: CASSSDGNTEAFF. The DNA for the CDR3 is TGTGCCAGCAGCTCAGACGGGAACACTGAAGCTTTCTTT. The chain uses TRBV7-9 and TRBJ1-1; D ambiguous. V was clipped by 4 bases and J by 1 base, with 7 bases between them. Germline CDR1 reads SEHNR; CDR2 reads FQNEAQ (reference sequence). This CDR3 has 13 amino acids.

The chain uses TRBV7-9 and TRBJ2-2; D not resolved. In germline, CDR1 is SEHNR, CDR2 FQNEAQ (reference sequence). V shed 5 bases and J shed 7 bases, with 11 bases lying between them. This CDR3 has 13 residues. The CDR3 coding sequence is TGTGCCAGCAGCCCCACTGGGGTCGGGGAGCTGTTTTTT. It codes for CASSPTGVGELFF. The whole variable domain, remainder taken from reference TRBV7-9 and TRBJ2-2, is DTGVSQNPRHKITKRGQNVTFRCDPISEHNRLYWYRQTLGQGPEFLTYFQNEAQLEKSRLLSDRFSAERPKGSFSTLEIQRTEQGDSAMYLCASSPTGVGELFFGEGSRLTVL.

The J gene is TRBJ2-3, the V gene TRBV4-1, with a weak D call TRBD1 (6 bases). The CDR3 loop spans 18 amino acids. Between the trimmed V and J ends, which lost 0 bases and 2 bases, there was a span of 18 bases. The germline V gene has CDR1 MGHRA and CDR2 YSYEKL. CDR3 bases: TGCGCCAGCAGCCAAGAGGTGACGAGGCAGGGGAACACAGATACGCAGTATTTT. Translating it yields CASSQEVTRQGNTDTQYF.

This chain uses TRBV11-2 with TRBJ2-5, with 9 bases aligning to TRBD1. This CDR3 region has 16 residues. Germline trimming cut 4 bases from V and 5 bases from J; bases unmatched to any gene: 11. Germline V lookup: CDR1 SGHAT, CDR2 FQNNGV. CDR3 DNA sequence: TGTGCCAGCAGCTCGAGAACAGGGGGCGGGCGGGAGACCCAGTACTTC. Translated: CASSSRTGGGRETQYF. Full variable domain (missing parts from reference TRBV11-2 and TRBJ2-5): EAGVAQSPRYKIIEKRQSVAFWCNPISGHATLYWYQQILGQGPKLLIQFQNNGVVDDSQLPKDRFSAERLKGVDSTLKIQPAKLEDSAVYLCASSSRTGGGRETQYFGPGTRLLVL.

This chain connects TRBV11-2 to TRBJ1-2; D is uncertain. Trimming stripped 0 bases from V and 4 bases from J, with 15 bases between. Germline lookup yields CDR1 SGHAT and CDR2 FQNNGV. This CDR3 has 16 residues. Here the CDR3 DNA reads TGTGCCAGCAGCTTAGACTTATCGGGCGACTTCTATGGCTACACCTTC. This sequence encodes CASSLDLSGDFYGYTF. Supplemented by reference TRBV11-2 and TRBJ1-2, the full variable domain reads EAGVAQSPRYKIIEKRQSVAFWCNPISGHATLYWYQQILGQGPKLLIQFQNNGVVDDSQLPKDRFSAERLKGVDSTLKIQPAKLEDSAVYLCASSLDLSGDFYGYTFGSGTRLTVV.

The chain is built from TRBV2 and TRBJ1-2; no reliable D call. The CDR3 spans 13 residues. Trimming shortened V by 6 bases and J by 4 bases, and 12 bases separated the two germline ends. Looked up from germline, CDR1 is SNHLY and CDR2 is FYNNEI. The CDR3 nucleotides are TGTGCCAGCAGGCCCCTGAGTGGCTATGGCTACACCTTC. Protein: CASRPLSGYGYTF.

This clone was detected only once. The rearrangement joins TRBV1 to TRBJ1-6; TRBD1, the table's D call, was not compared with the DNA. TRBV1 is described as a pseudogene. This CDR3 is 15 amino acids long. CDR3 DNA sequence: TGCACCAGCAGCCAGCGACAGGGTGGTGAGTCACCCCTCCACTTT. This gives the protein CTSSQRQGGESPLHF.

Turning to this clone: The junction does not match germline at one end; this may be a read error. The chain combines TRBV5-3 with TRBJ1-1; D not certain. TRBV5-3 is filed as an ORF, its function uncertain. This CDR3 has 15 amino acids. This CDR3 reads CASSFSGYGNTEAFF. The CDR3 DNA reads as TGTGCCAGCAGCTTTTCGGGGTACGGGAACACTGAAGCTTTCTTT.

For the CDR3, the DNA is TGTGCCATCAGTGCCCCGGGACCAGGGAGCTATGGCTACACCTTC. It specifies CAISAPGPGSYGYTF. This rearrangement joins TRBV10-3 to TRBJ1-2; tentative D call: TRBD1 (5 bases). The germline V gene has CDR1 ENHRY and CDR2 SYGVKD. The CDR3 is 15 residues long. V lost 4 bases, J lost 4 bases, and 16 bases lay in between.

V usage is TRBV6-5 and J usage is TRBJ1-4; possible D gene TRBD1, 6 bases. Trimming took 4 bases from V and 8 from J, leaving 11 bases between them. CDR1 MNHEY and CDR2 SVGAGI come from the germline V gene. The CDR3 spans 13 residues. Here the CDR3 reads CASSSIRGEKLFF. CDR3 nucleotide sequence: TGTGCCAGCAGTTCCATCAGGGGAGAAAAACTGTTTTTT.

The V call is TRBV5-6, the J call TRBJ1-6; D is perhaps TRBD1 (6 bases). Trimming cost V 0 bases and J 14 bases, with 12 bases left between them. CDR3 size: 13 residues. CDR1 and CDR2 (germline): SGHDT, YYEEEE. CDR3 in DNA: TGTGCCAGCAGCTTGGCCACAGGGACCACCCTCCACTTT. Protein: CASSLATGTTLHF.

Worth noting for this clone: This sample also contains other DNA sequences that code for the same CDR3. The V and J genes are TRBV18 and TRBJ1-2, with D tentatively TRBD1 (5 bases). The CDR3 totals 13 residues. CDR1 and CDR2 from the germline V gene are KGHSH and LQKENI. V was clipped by 2 bases and J by 3 bases, with 7 bases between them. The DNA of the CDR3 is TGTGCCAGCTCACCAGACAGAGACTATGGCTACACCTTC. It translates to CASSPDRDYGYTF. The whole variable domain, remainder taken from reference TRBV18 and TRBJ1-2, is NAGVMQNPRHLVRRRGQEARLRCSPMKGHSHVYWYRQLPEEGLKFMVYLQKENIIDESGMPKERFSAEFPKEGPSILRIQQVVRGDSAAYFCASSPDRDYGYTFGSGTRLTVV.

V and J are TRBV7-8 and TRBJ1-2; D uncertain. The V end was cut by 1 base, the J end by 4 bases, with 13 bases between. CDR3 length: 15 amino acids. The germline V gene encodes CDR1 SGHVS and CDR2 FQNEAQ. CDR3 DNA: TGTGCCAGCAGCTTAGAGCCCAACCGGGGCTATGGCTACACCTTC. Protein product: CASSLEPNRGYGYTF.

The CDR3 sequence is CASSTWTGDTGELFF. The CDR3 DNA reads as TGCGCCAGCAGCACCTGGACAGGGGACACCGGGGAGCTGTTTTTT. This chain uses TRBV5-1 with TRBJ2-2; 9 bases agree with TRBD1. The CDR3 spans 15 residues. The germline CDR1 and CDR2 sequences are SGHRS and YFSETQ. Losses at the gene ends were 4 bases for V and 3 bases for J; bases not matched to a gene: 4.

The V call is TRBV5-8, the J call TRBJ2-4, with 7 bases lining up with TRBD1. The CDR3 has 15 amino acids. The V gene's germline CDR1 is SGHTS and CDR2 YDEGEE. V shed 6 bases and J 1 base; nucleotides not matched to a gene: 7. The CDR3 sequence: CASMGTDLAKNIQYF. CDR3 nucleotide sequence: TGTGCCAGCATGGGGACAGACCTGGCCAAAAACATTCAGTACTTC.

This clone was seen a single time. This chain uses TRBV5-4 with TRBJ2-3, with a tentative D call TRBD2 (6 bases). Germline CDR1 is SGHNT and CDR2 is YYREEE (reference sequence). This CDR3 region has 15 residues. Trimming took 5 bases from V and 2 from J, leaving 15 bases between them. CDR3 DNA sequence: TGTGCCAGCAGTAGCGGCAGGAGTTACACAGATACGCAGTATTTT. It encodes CASSSGRSYTDTQYF.

This rearrangement joins TRBV6-6 to TRBJ2-1, with 12 nucleotides matching TRBD2. V lost 5 bases and J lost 7; bases outside the gene matches: 3. CDR3 size: 14 residues. Germline-derived CDR1 and CDR2 are MNHNY and SVGAGI (reference sequence). CDR3 residues: CASSRGLAGNEQFF. CDR3 coding DNA: TGTGCCAGCAGTCGAGGACTAGCGGGGAATGAGCAGTTCTTC.

Worth noting for this clone: The identical CDR3 is also encoded by other nucleotide sequences in the sample. The chain recombines TRBV19 with TRBJ1-1; D unclear. This CDR3 has 12 amino acids. CDR1 LNHDA and CDR2 SQIVND come from the germline V gene (reference sequence). V dropped 1 base and J dropped 4 bases, with 4 bases sitting between them. The CDR3 region has the DNA TGTGCCAGTAGTATAGGGTTCACTGAAGCTTTCTTT. This gives the protein CASSIGFTEAFF.

Written as DNA, the CDR3 is TGTGCCAGCAGCTCGCAAGGGACTAGGAACACCGGGGAGCTGTTTTTT. Translated, it gives CASSSQGTRNTGELFF. V gene TRBV5-6 combines with J gene TRBJ2-2; 8 bases map to TRBD2. V shed 3 bases, J shed 1 base, and the junction held 5 bases outside the gene matches. CDR1 and CDR2 from the germline V gene are SGHDT and YYEEEE. The CDR3 is 16 amino acids.

This clone occurred once. The chain combines TRBV7-9 with TRBJ2-7; 12 positions agree with TRBD2. V was clipped by 5 bases and J by 3 bases; unmatched bases: 8. The CDR3 totals 16 residues. The V gene's germline CDR1 is SEHNR and CDR2 FQNEAQ (reference sequence). Here the CDR3 reads CASSANGLAGNYEQYF. Written as DNA, the CDR3 is TGTGCCAGCAGCGCCAACGGACTAGCGGGGAACTACGAGCAGTACTTC.